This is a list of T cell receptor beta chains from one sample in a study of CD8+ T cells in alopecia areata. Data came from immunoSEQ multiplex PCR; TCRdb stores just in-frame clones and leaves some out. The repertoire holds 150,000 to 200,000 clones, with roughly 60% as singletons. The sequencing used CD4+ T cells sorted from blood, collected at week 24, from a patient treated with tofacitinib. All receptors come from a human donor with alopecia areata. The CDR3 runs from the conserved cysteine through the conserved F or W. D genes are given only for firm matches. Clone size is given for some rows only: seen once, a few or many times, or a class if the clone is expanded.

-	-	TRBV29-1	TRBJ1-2	TGCAGCGTTGAAGACAAGGCGAACTATGGCTACACCTTC	CSVEDKANYGYTF
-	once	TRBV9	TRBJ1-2	TGTGCCAGCAGCCCCCGAGGTGTCTATGGCTACACCTTC	CASSPRGVYGYTF
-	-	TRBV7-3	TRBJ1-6	TGTGCCAGCAGCCCCGGACGAGCTAATTCACCCCTCCACTTT	CASSPGRANSPLHF
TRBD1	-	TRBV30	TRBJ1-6	TGTGCCTGGGGGTTCGCCCGGGGGACAGGGGTATCACCCCTCCACTTT	CAWGFARGTGVSPLHF
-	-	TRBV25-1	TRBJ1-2	TGTGCCAGCAGTGAATGGGGCGGCTATGGCTACACCTTC	CASSEWGGYGYTF
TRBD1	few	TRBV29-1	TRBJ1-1	TGCAGCGTTGGATGGCAGGGGGATAGTGAAGCTTTCTTT	CSVGWQGDSEAFF
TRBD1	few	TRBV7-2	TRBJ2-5	TGTGCCAGCAGCTTGGGACAGCAAGAGACCCAGTACTTC	CASSLGQQETQYF
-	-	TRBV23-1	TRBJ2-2	TGCGCCAGCAGTCCCCCCTCGAGGCCCGGGGGGAACACCGGGGAGCTGTTTTTT	CASSPPSRPGGNTGELFF
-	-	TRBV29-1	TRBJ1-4	TGCAGCGTTGATCCTGGGGGTTTCTCGGAAAAACTGTTTTTT	CSVDPGGFSEKLFF
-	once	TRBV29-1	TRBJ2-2	TGCAGCGTTGCTTGGCAGGGGTCCGGGGAGCTGTTTTTT	CSVAWQGSGELFF
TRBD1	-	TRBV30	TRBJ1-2	TGTGCCTGGAGTAAGACAGGGGTAGTCTATGGCTACACCTTC	CAWSKTGVVYGYTF
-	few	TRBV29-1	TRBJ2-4	TGCAGCGTTTCCGGCCTAGCCAAAAACATTCAGTACTTC	CSVSGLAKNIQYF
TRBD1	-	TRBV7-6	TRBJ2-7	TGTGCCAGCATGAGGGACAGCCTTTTGGGCGAGCAGTACTTC	CASMRDSLLGEQYF
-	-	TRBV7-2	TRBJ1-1	TGTGCCAGCAGCCTACGGACTAGGGTCTCCAACACTGAAGCTTTCTTT	CASSLRTRVSNTEAFF
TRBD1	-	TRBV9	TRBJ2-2	TGTGCCAGCAGCGTAGTTGGGACAGGGAACACCGGGGAGCTGTTTTTT	CASSVVGTGNTGELFF